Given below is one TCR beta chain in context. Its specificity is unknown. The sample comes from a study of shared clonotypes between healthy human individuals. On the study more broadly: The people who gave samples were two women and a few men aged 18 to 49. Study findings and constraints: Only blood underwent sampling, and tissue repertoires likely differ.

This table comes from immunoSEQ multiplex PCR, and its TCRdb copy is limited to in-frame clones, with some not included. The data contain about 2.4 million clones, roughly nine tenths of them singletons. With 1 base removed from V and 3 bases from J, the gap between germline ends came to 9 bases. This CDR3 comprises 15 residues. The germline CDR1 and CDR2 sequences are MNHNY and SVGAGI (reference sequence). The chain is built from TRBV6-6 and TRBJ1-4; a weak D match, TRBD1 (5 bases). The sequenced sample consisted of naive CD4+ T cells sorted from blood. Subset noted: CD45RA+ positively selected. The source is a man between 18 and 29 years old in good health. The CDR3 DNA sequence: TGTGCCAGCAGTTACTTACAGGCGCCTAATGAAAAACTGTTTTTT. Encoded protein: CASSYLQAPNEKLFF.